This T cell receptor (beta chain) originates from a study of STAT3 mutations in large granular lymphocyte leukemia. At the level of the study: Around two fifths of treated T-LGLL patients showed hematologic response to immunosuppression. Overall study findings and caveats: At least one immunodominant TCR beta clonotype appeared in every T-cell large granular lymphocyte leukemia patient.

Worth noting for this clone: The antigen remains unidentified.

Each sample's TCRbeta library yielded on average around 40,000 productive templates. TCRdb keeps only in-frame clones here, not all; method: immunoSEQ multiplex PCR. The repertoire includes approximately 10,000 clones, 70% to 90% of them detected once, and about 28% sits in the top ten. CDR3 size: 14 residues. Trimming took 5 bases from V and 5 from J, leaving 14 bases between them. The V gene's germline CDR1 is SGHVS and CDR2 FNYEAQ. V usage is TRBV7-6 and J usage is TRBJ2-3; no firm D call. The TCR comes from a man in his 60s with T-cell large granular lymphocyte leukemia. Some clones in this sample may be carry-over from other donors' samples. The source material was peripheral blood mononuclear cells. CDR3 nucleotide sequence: TGTGCCAGCAGCGGGTTCAGAGTTCGAGATACGCAGTATTTT. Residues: CASSGFRVRDTQYF.